Below, one TCR beta chain is given with its context. What it recognizes is unknown. The sample belongs to a study of monozygotic twins with inflammatory bowel disease. For every sample, eight separate reactions were used to make cDNA. TCRdb re-called the 5' RACE reads; one entry per CDR3 protein, DNA not given. This repertoire comprises some 400,000 distinct CDR3 sequences; its ten largest clones make up about 2.2%. Germline CDR1 is SGHTA and CDR2 is FQGTGA. The CDR3 runs to 16 residues. With no T cell sorting beforehand, total RNA was isolated from whole blood. Study observations and caveats: Distinct T cell subtypes could not be told apart.

The sequenced material came from blood. The TCR comes from a human donor with ulcerative colitis or Crohn's disease, or a healthy co-twin of an affected twin (not recorded which). This chain connects TRBV7-3 to TRBJ1-5; without DNA, the TCRdb call of TRBD1 cannot be checked. The CDR3: CASSPGQGEGNQPQHF.